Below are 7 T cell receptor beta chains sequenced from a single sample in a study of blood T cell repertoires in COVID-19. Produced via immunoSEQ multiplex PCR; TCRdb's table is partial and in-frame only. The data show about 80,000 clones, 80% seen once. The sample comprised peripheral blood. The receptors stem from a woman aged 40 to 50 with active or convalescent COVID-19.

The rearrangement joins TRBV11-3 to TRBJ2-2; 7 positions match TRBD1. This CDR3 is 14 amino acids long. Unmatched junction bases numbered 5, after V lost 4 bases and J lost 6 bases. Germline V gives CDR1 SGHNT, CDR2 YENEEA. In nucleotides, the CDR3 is TGTGCCAGCAGCTCGACAGGGATTCCCGGGGAGCTGTTTTTT. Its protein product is CASSSTGIPGELFF.

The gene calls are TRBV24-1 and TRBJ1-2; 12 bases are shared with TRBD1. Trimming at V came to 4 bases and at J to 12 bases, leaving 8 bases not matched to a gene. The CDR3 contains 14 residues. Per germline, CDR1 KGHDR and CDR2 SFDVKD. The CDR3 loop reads CATSDSGTGGRHTF. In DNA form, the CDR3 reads TGTGCCACCAGTGACTCCGGGACAGGGGGCAGACACACCTTC.

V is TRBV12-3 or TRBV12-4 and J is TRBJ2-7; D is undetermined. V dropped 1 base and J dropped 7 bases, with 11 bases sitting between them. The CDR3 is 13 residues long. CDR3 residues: CASSLGHMEEQYF. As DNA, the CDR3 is TGTGCCAGCAGTTTAGGGCATATGGAGGAGCAGTACTTC.

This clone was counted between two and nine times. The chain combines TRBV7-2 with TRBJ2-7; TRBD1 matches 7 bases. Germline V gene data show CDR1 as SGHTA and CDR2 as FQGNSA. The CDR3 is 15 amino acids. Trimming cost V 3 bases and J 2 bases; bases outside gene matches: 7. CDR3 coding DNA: TGTGCCAGCAGCTTCCTGGACAGGATGACCTACGAGCAGTACTTC. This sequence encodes CASSFLDRMTYEQYF.

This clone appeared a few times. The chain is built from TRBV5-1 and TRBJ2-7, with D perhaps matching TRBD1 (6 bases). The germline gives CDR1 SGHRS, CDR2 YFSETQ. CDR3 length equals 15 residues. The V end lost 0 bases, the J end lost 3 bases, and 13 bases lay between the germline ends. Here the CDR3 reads CASSLGTAVGYEQYF. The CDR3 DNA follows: TGCGCCAGCAGCTTGGGGACAGCGGTGGGCTACGAGCAGTACTTC. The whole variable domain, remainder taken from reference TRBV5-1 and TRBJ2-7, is KAGVTQTPRYLIKTRGQQVTLSCSPISGHRSVSWYQQTPGQGLQFLFEYFSETQRNKGNFPGRFSGRQFSNSRSEMNVSTLELGDSALYLCASSLGTAVGYEQYFGPGTRLTVT.

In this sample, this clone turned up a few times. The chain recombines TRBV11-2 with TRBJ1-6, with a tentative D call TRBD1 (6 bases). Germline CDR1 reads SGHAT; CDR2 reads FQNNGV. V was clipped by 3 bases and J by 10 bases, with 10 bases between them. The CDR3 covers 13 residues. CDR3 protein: CASSFEGESPLHF. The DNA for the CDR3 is TGTGCCAGCAGCTTTGAGGGGGAGTCACCCCTCCACTTT.

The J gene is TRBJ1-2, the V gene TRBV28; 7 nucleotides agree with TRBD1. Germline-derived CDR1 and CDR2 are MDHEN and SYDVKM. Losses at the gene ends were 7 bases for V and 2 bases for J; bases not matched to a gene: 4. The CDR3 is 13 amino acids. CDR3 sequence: CASTSGQNYGYTF. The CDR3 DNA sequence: TGTGCCAGCACCTCGGGACAGAACTATGGCTACACCTTC.